A single sample gave rise to the 10 T cell receptor beta chains below, sequenced in a study of blood T cell repertoires in COVID-19. Data came from immunoSEQ multiplex PCR; TCRdb stores just in-frame clones and leaves some out. The data hold almost 300,000 clones, with around 90% observed a single time. The sequenced sample was peripheral blood. Receptors were obtained from a man in his 70s with acute or convalescent COVID-19.

The rearrangement joins TRBV13 to TRBJ2-1, with 7 bases lining up with TRBD2. Germline V gene sequence: CDR1 PRHDT, CDR2 FYEKMQ (reference sequence). The CDR3 is 14 amino acids. V was clipped by 4 bases and J by 5 bases; unmatched bases: 5. This CDR3 is CASSSWGGNNEQFF. In nucleotides, the CDR3 is TGTGCCAGCAGCTCCTGGGGGGGAAACAATGAGCAGTTCTTC.

The chain combines TRBV25-1 with TRBJ2-1; TRBD1 matches 10 bases. The CDR3 runs 18 residues. CDR1 is MGHDK, CDR2 SYGVNS, per germline. Trimming at V came to 5 bases and at J to 9 bases, leaving 19 bases not matched to a gene. The CDR3 spells CASSTNPAWTGGNAEQFF. The DNA of the CDR3 is TGTGCCAGCAGTACAAATCCCGCCTGGACAGGGGGGAACGCTGAGCAGTTCTTC.

The CDR3 bases are TGTGCCAGCAGCCGACATACAGGGGGTGGTACAGATACGCAGTATTTT. It encodes CASSRHTGGGTDTQYF. The chain is built from TRBV7-6 and TRBJ2-3; TRBD1 aligns across 8 bases. The CDR3 totals 16 residues. Germline CDR1 reads SGHVS; CDR2 reads FNYEAQ. The J segment lost 3 bases and the V segment lost 5 bases, leaving 10 bases of the junction unmatched.

V and J are TRBV7-3 and TRBJ2-5; 12 bases are a match to TRBD2. The CDR3 runs to 17 residues. V shed 4 bases and J 2 bases; nucleotides not matched to a gene: 8. Germline V gene lookup returns CDR1 SGHTA and CDR2 FQGTGA. The DNA of the CDR3 is TGTGCCAGCAGCTCGAAAAGGACTAGCGGGACTCAAGAGACCCAGTACTTC. Residues: CASSSKRTSGTQETQYF.

The V call is TRBV28, the J call TRBJ1-4; no firm D call. Germline assignment: CDR1 MDHEN and CDR2 SYDVKM. The V end lost 6 bases, the J end lost 4 bases, and 9 bases lay between the germline ends. The CDR3 covers 13 residues. CDR3 in DNA: TGTGCCAGCAGGAGAAGCCTTAATGAAAAACTGTTTTTT. Translation gives CASRRSLNEKLFF.

This chain uses TRBV28 with TRBJ1-2, with 9 bases matching TRBD1. This CDR3 has 16 residues. Trimming removed 4 bases from V and 4 bases from J; junction bases left unmatched: 10. The germline CDR1 and CDR2 sequences are MDHEN and SYDVKM. CDR3 in amino acids: CASSSGGQGLGYGYTF. The CDR3 DNA is TGTGCCAGCAGTTCCGGGGGACAGGGTCTAGGCTATGGCTACACCTTC.

This clone was observed a handful of times. The chain carries TRBV6-6 and TRBJ1-2; 9 bases are shared with TRBD1. The CDR3 runs to 14 residues. The junction had 6 bases not matched to a gene; V was cut back by 2 bases and J by 8 bases. From germline, CDR1 is MNHNY and CDR2 SVGAGI (reference sequence). The CDR3 nucleotides are TGTGCCAGCAGTTACCCGCGGACAGGGGAAGGCTACACCTTC. As protein: CASSYPRTGEGYTF.

The rearrangement joins TRBV7-2 to TRBJ2-7, with TRBD1 matching over 9 bases. Germline lookup yields CDR1 SGHTA and CDR2 FQGNSA. V shed 6 bases, J shed 6 bases, and the junction held 12 bases outside the gene matches. The CDR3 totals 15 residues. This CDR3 reads CASRFRGQGPSEQYF. In DNA form, the CDR3 reads TGTGCCAGCAGATTTCGGGGACAGGGACCCTCCGAGCAGTACTTC.

V gene TRBV14 combines with J gene TRBJ2-7; D not resolved. Trimming shortened V by 1 base and J by 5 bases, and 9 bases separated the two germline ends. There are 13 residues in the CDR3. The germline V gene encodes CDR1 SGHDN and CDR2 FVKESK. CDR3 loop: CASSQGPADEQYF. In DNA, the CDR3 is TGTGCCAGCAGCCAAGGGCCCGCGGACGAGCAGTACTTC.

The genes are TRBV18 and TRBJ1-4; D gene unclear. The germline V gene encodes CDR1 KGHSH and CDR2 LQKENI. Trimming took off 2 bases at V and 6 bases at J, with 16 bases between the two ends. The CDR3 totals 16 residues. The CDR3 coding sequence is TGTGCCAGCTCACCAACCCCGGCAGGTAACGATGAAAAACTGTTTTTT. This translates into CASSPTPAGNDEKLFF.